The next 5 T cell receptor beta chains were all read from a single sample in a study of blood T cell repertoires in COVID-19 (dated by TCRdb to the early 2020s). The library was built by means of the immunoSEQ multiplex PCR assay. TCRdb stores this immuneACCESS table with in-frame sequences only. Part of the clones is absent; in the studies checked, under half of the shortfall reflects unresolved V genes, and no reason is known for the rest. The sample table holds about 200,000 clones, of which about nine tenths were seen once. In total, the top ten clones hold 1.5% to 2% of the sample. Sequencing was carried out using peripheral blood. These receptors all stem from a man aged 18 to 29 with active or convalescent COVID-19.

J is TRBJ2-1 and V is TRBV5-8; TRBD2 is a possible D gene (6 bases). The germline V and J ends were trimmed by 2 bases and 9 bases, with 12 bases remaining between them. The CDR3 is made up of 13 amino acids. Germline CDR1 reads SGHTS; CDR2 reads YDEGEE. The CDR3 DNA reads TGTGCCAGCAGCTTCCCTAGCGACCGTGAGCAGTTCTTC. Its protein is CASSFPSDREQFF.

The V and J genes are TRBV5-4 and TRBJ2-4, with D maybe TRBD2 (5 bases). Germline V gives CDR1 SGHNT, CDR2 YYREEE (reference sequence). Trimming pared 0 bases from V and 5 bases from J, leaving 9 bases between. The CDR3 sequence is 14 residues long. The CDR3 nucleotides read TGTGCCAGCAGCTTGGCCGGGATGGAAAACATTCAGTACTTC. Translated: CASSLAGMENIQYF.

The CDR3 is CASSLELNYGYTF. CDR3 coding DNA: TGTGCCAGCTCACTCGAGCTGAACTATGGCTACACCTTC. This sequence joins TRBV10-3 and TRBJ1-2; no definite D call. V was cut by 10 bases and J by 2 bases, with 14 bases left in between. Germline CDR1 and CDR2: ENHRY and SYGVKD. The CDR3 loop spans 13 amino acids.

The CDR3 coding sequence is TGCGCCAGCAGCGAGGGGACAGGGCATTCACCCCTCCACTTT. Its translation: CASSEGTGHSPLHF. V and J are TRBV5-1 and TRBJ1-6; 9 bases fit TRBD1. V trimming: 4 bases; J trimming: 8 bases; junction bases outside the gene matches: 4. The CDR3 is made up of 14 amino acids. From germline, CDR1 is SGHRS and CDR2 YFSETQ.

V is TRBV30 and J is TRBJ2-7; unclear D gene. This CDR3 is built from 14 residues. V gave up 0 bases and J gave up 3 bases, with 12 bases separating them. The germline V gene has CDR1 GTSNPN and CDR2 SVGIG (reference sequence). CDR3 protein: CAWSVPEVYYEQYF. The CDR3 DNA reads TGTGCCTGGAGTGTACCCGAGGTTTACTACGAGCAGTACTTC. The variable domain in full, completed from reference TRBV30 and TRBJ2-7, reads SQTIHQWPATLVQPVGSPLSLECTVEGTSNPNLYWYRQAAGRGLQLLFYSVGIGQISSEVPQNLSASRPQDRQFILSSKKLLLSDSGFYLCAWSVPEVYYEQYFGPGTRLTVT.